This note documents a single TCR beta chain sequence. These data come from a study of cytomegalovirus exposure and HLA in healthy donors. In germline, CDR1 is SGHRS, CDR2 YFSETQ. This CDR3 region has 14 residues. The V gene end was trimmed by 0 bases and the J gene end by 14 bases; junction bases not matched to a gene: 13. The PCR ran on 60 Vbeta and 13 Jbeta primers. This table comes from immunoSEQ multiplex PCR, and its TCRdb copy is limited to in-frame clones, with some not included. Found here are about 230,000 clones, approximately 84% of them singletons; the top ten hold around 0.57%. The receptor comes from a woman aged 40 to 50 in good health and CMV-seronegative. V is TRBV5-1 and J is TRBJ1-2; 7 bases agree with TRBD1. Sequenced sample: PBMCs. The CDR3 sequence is CASSLAPGQPTETF. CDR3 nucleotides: TGCGCCAGCAGCTTGGCACCGGGACAGCCTACCGAGACCTTC. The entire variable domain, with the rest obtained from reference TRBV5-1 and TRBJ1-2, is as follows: KAGVTQTPRYLIKTRGQQVTLSCSPISGHRSVSWYQQTPGQGLQFLFEYFSETQRNKGNFPGRFSGRQFSNSRSEMNVSTLELGDSALYLCASSLAPGQPTETFGSGTRLTVV.